This T cell receptor (beta chain) was recorded in a study of blood T cell repertoires in COVID-19. Study-level background: Nucleic acid was either cDNA or gDNA, and it came from T cells, B-cell-depleted T cells, or PBMCs.

This CDR3 is built from 12 residues. After removal of 6 bases from V and 3 bases from J, the junction contained 4 bases not matched to a gene. Germline V gene sequence: CDR1 SQVTM, CDR2 ANQGSEA. Profiling relied on immunoSEQ multiplex PCR, and the TCRdb table lists in-frame clones only, not all of them. The table shows under 350,000 clones, with 85% to 90% occurring only once. The material sequenced was peripheral blood. The clonotype was recovered from a middle-aged man with acute or convalescent COVID-19. The J gene is TRBJ2-5, the V gene TRBV29-1, with 7 bases lining up with TRBD1. DNA for the CDR3: TGCAGCGTGGGACAGTCCAAAGAGACCCAGTACTTC. Encoded protein: CSVGQSKETQYF.